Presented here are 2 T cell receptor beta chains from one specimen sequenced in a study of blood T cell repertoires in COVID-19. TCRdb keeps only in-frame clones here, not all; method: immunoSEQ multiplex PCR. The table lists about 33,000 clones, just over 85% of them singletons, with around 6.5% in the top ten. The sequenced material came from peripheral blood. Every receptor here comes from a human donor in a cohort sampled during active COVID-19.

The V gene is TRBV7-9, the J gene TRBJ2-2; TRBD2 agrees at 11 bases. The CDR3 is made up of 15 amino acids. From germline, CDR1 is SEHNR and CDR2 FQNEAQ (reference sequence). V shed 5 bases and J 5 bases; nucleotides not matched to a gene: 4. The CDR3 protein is CASSRTSGRTGELFF. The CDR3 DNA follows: TGTGCCAGCAGCCGGACTAGCGGGCGTACCGGGGAGCTGTTTTTT.

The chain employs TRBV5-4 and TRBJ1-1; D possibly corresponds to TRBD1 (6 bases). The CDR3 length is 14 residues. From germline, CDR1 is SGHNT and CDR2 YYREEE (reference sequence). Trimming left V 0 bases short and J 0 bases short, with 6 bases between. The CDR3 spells CASSLEGVNTEAFF. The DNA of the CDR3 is TGTGCCAGCAGCTTGGAGGGGGTGAACACTGAAGCTTTCTTT.